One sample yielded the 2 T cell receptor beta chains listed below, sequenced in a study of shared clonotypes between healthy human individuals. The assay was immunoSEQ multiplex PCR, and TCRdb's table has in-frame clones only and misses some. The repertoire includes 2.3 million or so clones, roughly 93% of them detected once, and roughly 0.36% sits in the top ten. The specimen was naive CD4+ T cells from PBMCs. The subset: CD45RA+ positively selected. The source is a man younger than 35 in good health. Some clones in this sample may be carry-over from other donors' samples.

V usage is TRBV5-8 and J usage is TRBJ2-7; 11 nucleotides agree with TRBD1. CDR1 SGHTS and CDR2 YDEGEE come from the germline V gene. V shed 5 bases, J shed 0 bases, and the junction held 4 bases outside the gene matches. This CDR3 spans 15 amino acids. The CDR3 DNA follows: TGTGCCAGCAGAACCGGGACAGGGGGCTCCTACGAGCAGTACTTC. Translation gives CASRTGTGGSYEQYF.

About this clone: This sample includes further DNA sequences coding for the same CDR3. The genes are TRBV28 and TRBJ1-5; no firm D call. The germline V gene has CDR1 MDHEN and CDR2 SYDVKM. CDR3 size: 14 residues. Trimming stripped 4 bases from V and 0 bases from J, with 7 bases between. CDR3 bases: TGTGCCAGCAGTTACGGAGGTAGCAATCAGCCCCAGCATTTT. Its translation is CASSYGGSNQPQHF.